This T cell receptor beta chain was sequenced in a study of blood T cell repertoires in COVID-19. TCRdb's table, derived via immunoSEQ multiplex PCR, lists solely in-frame clones and lacks some. The sample includes 130,000 to 150,000 clones, approximately 87% of them seen just once. This CDR3 region has 12 residues. V lost 3 bases, J lost 4 bases, and 4 bases lay in between. Germline CDR1 and CDR2: SEHNR and FQNEAQ (reference sequence). Specimen: peripheral blood. The chain couples TRBV7-9 to TRBJ1-3; D is undetermined. The sequence was collected from a middle-aged woman with acute or convalescent COVID-19. The CDR3 protein is CASSFGGNTIYF. The CDR3, as DNA: TGTGCCAGCAGCTTTGGCGGAAACACCATATATTTT.